This T cell receptor beta chain appears in the sequencing data of a study of PD-1 blockade in classical Hodgkin lymphoma (dated by TCRdb to about 2020). General notes on the study: Nivolumab dosing was 3 mg/kg intravenously every 2 weeks, continuing until either disease progression or unacceptable toxicity. The study used CyTOF and TCR beta sequencing to define a peripheral blood immune signature of response to PD-1 blockade in classical Hodgkin lymphoma.

Points the paper makes about the study in general: Diversity was lower in patients who began nivolumab less than 1 year after ASCT, so these patients were left out of later analyses to avoid confounding by immune reconstitution. Baseline diversity similar to that of newly diagnosed patients was observed in trial patients achieving complete response, whereas significantly lower diversity was observed in partial responders and progressors. CD4+ but not CD8+ TCR diversity rose significantly by C4D1 (p=0.0027 vs p=0.16), most apparent in complete responders (p=0.02). Baseline TCR diversity was reported to be lower in newly diagnosed patients than in healthy donors and to be lower still in relapsed/refractory patients. The study covered only a single clinical trial cohort, and the causes of the repertoire differences, possibly disease activity or prior therapy, were still not defined.

For CDR1 and CDR2, the germline V gene (reference sequence) lists MNHNY and SVGAGI. V trim: 5 bases; J trim: 12 bases; unmatched bases: 6. The CDR3 measures 13 amino acids from cysteine to phenylalanine. The entry retains the CDR3 DNA only, 39 bases that are in frame from base 1. Genomic DNA was extracted with the Qiagen DNeasy kit from unsorted PBMCs and from negatively selected CD4+ and CD8+ fractions. Using primers that anneal to V and J segments, immunoSEQ multiplex PCR amplified the TCR beta CDR3 regions. A synthetic immune receptor repertoire was used to minimize amplification bias, and remaining bias was computationally removed after sequencing. As for the authors' bioinformatics: Custom Python scripts were used to quantify repertoire diversity as the Shannon entropy index. The unsorted, CD4+ and CD8+ repertoires were each analyzed separately, with the exception of combined analyses, where CD4+ and CD8+ sequences were merged in silico. A clone was considered expanded if an increase in frequency of at least 2-fold after treatment relative to C1D1 was found, and a pseudocount of 0.5 was applied to clones undetected at baseline. Clones with 0 or 1 copy at C1D1 were classified as singleton clones, and clones with 2 or more copies were classified as non-singleton clones. Clones expanded in unsorted samples were assigned a CD4+, CD8+ or unknown annotation through matching of protein sequences in sorted samples from the same patient. Wilcoxon tests on paired samples were used to test changes in diversity from C1D1 to C4D1. TCRdb retrieved this table from immuneACCESS and kept in-frame rearrangements only. Not all clones are present; in checked studies, unresolved V genes account for under half, and no reason is known for the remainder. V, J and clone size reflect that table, while D and trimming were determined from the DNA. The sample data list under 15,000 clones, and about four fifths of these were observed just once. The ten top clones hold 22% of the sample.

Worth noting for this clone: It lacks a known antigen. No much larger clone exists at a distance of one base, and base qualities are not known.

The time point label on this specimen signifies: cycle 1 day 1 (C1D1), immediately before nivolumab initiation. All trial patients had relapsed after autologous stem cell transplantation, with cohorts A, B and C differing in prior brentuximab vedotin exposure. The trial cohort was composed of under 70 patients with relapsed/refractory classical Hodgkin lymphoma, for whom complete response, partial response or progressive disease was recorded as best overall response. Single-agent nivolumab was administered to trial patients in the multi-cohort phase II CheckMate 205 trial. An independent review committee assessed best overall response by applying the 2007 International Working Group response criteria. Trial PBMCs were collected immediately before nivolumab initiation (C1D1) and during therapy at cycle 2 day 1 and cycle 4 day 1. Peripheral blood was collected in 8 mL Vacutainer Cell Preparation Tubes, from which PBMCs were isolated by centrifugation and then cryopreserved.

The TCR was taken from a human donor with classical Hodgkin lymphoma. Material: peripheral blood mononuclear cells (PBMCs), obtained at baseline. Recombination joined TRBV6-6 with TRBJ1-6; the central 8 bases match TRBD1. The CDR3 sequence is CASSPGQGQPLHF. The DNA is TGTGCCAGCAGTCCCGGACAGGGCCAACCCCTCCACTTT.